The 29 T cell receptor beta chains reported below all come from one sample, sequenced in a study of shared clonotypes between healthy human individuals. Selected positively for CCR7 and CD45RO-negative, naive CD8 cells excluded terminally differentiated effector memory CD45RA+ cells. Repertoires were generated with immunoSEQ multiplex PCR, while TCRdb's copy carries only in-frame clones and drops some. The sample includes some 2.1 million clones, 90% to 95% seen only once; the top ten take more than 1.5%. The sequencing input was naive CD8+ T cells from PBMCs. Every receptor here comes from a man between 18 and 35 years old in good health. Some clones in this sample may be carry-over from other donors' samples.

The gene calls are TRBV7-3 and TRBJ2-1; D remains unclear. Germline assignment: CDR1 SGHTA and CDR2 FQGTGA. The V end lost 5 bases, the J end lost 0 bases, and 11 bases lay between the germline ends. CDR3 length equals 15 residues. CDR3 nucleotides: TGTGCCAGCAGCGACCGCCCCAGCTCCTACAATGAGCAGTTCTTC. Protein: CASSDRPSSYNEQFF.

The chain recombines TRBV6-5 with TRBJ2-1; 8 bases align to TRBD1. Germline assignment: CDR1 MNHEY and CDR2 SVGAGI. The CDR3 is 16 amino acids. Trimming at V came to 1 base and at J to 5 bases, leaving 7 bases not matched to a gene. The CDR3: CASSYLQGVSNNEQFF. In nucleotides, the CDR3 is TGTGCCAGCAGTTACTTACAGGGGGTTTCAAACAATGAGCAGTTCTTC.

The CDR3, as DNA: TGTGCCAGCAGTGGCGGGAGGACCTACAATGAGCAGTTCTTC. As protein: CASSGGRTYNEQFF. The chain is built from TRBV2 and TRBJ2-1; TRBD2 matches at 8 bases. The CDR3 totals 14 residues. With V trimmed by 4 bases and J by 2 bases, 1 base remained unmatched. CDR1 and CDR2 from the germline V gene are SNHLY and FYNNEI.

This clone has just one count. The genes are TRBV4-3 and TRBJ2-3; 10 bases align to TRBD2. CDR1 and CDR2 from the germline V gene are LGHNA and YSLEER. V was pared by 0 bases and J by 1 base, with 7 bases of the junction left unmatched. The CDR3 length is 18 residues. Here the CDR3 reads CASSQDPTAGGGTDTQYF. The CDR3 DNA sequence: TGCGCCAGCAGCCAAGATCCCACAGCGGGAGGGGGCACAGATACGCAGTATTTT.

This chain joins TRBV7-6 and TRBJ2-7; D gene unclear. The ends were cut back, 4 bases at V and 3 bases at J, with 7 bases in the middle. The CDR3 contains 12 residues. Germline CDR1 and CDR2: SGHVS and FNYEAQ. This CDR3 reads CASSSDHYEQYF. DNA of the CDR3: TGTGCCAGCAGCTCCGACCACTACGAGCAGTACTTC.

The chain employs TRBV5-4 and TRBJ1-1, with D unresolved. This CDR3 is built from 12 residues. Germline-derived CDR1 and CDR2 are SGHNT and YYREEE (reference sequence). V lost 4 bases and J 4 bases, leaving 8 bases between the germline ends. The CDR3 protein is CASSLRFTEAFF. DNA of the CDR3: TGTGCCAGCAGCCTAAGATTCACTGAAGCTTTCTTT.

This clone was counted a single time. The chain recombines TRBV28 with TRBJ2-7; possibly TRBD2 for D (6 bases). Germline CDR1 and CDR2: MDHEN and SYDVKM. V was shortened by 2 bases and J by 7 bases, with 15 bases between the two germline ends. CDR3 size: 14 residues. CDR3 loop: CASSLPGADSEQYF. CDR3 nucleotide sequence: TGTGCCAGCAGTTTACCGGGAGCAGATAGTGAGCAGTACTTC.

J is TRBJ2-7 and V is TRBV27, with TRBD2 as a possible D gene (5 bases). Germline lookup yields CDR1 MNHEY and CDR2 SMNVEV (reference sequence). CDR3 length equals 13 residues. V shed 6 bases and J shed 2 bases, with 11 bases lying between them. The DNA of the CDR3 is TGTGCCAGCAGCCGAGGGTTGGCCTACGAGCAGTACTTC. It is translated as CASSRGLAYEQYF.

The CDR3 spells CASSYPGAGGAMNEQYF. CDR3 in DNA: TGTGCCAGCAGCTACCCTGGGGCGGGAGGCGCTATGAACGAGCAGTACTTC. The J gene is TRBJ2-7, the V gene TRBV11-2; TRBD2 matches at 8 bases. The germline V gene encodes CDR1 SGHAT and CDR2 FQNNGV. The length of the CDR3 is 17 residues. The V gene end was trimmed by 4 bases and the J gene end by 5 bases; junction bases not matched to a gene: 16.

The DNA for the CDR3 is TGTGCCAGCAGCTTAGGAGGATGGCGGGAGGCGCAGTATTTT. Translation: CASSLGGWREAQYF. This rearrangement joins TRBV7-3 to TRBJ2-3; 8 bases are a match to TRBD2. Germline-derived CDR1 and CDR2 are SGHTA and FQGTGA. The CDR3 loop spans 14 amino acids. J lost 10 bases, V lost 2 bases, and 8 bases had no gene match.

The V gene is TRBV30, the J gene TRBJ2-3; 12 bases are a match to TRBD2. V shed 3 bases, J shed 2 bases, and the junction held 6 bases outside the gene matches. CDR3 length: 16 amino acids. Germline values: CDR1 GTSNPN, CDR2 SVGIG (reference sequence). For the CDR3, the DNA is TGTGCCTGGAGGGGGACTAGCGGGTTCTCCACAGATACGCAGTATTTT. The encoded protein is CAWRGTSGFSTDTQYF. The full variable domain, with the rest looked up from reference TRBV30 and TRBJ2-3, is SQTIHQWPATLVQPVGSPLSLECTVEGTSNPNLYWYRQAAGRGLQLLFYSVGIGQISSEVPQNLSASRPQDRQFILSSKKLLLSDSGFYLCAWRGTSGFSTDTQYFGPGTRLTVL.

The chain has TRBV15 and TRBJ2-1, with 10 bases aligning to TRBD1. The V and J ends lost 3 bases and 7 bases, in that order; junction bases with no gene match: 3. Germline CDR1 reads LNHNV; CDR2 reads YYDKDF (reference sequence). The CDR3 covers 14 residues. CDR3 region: CATSRRQGANEQFF. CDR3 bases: TGTGCCACCAGCAGGAGACAGGGGGCGAATGAGCAGTTCTTC.

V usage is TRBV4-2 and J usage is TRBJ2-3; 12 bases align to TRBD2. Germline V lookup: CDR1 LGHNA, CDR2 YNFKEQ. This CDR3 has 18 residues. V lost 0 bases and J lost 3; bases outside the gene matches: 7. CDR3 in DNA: TGTGCCAGCAGCCAAGATAAGACTAGCGGGAGTACGACAGATACGCAGTATTTT. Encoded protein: CASSQDKTSGSTTDTQYF.

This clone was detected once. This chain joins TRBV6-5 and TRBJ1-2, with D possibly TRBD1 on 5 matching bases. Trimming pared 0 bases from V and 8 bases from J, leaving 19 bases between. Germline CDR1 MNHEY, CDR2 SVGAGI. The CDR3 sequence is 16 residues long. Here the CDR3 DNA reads TGTGCCAGCAGTTACTCGATCGGGGAAAAGGGGATGGGCTACACCTTC. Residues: CASSYSIGEKGMGYTF.

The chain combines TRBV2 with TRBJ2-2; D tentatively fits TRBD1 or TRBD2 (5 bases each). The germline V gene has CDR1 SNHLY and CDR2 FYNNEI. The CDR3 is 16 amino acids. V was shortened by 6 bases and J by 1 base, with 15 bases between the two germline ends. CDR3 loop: CASREAGTLNTGELFF. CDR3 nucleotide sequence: TGTGCCAGCAGGGAGGCCGGGACGTTGAACACCGGGGAGCTGTTTTTT.

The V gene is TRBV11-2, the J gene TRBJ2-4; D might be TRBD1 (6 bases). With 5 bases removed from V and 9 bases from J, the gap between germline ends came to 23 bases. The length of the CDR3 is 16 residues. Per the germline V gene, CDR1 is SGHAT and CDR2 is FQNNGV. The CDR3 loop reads CASSLGGFGPTGIQYF. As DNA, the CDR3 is TGTGCCAGCAGCCTAGGGGGTTTCGGGCCAACAGGCATTCAGTACTTC.

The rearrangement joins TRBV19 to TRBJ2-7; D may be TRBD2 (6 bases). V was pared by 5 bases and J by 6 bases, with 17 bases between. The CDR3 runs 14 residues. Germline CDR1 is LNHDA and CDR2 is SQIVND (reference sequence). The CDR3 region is CASSFSGEALEQYF. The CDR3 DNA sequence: TGTGCCAGTAGTTTCTCGGGAGAGGCCCTCGAGCAGTACTTC.

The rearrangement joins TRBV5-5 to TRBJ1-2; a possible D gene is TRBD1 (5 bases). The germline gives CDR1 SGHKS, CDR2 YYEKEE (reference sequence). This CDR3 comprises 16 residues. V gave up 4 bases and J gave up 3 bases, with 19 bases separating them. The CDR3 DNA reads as TGTGCCAGCAGCACCTGGGGCCCGGAGAATGACTATGGCTACACCTTC. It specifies CASSTWGPENDYGYTF.

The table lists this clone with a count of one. This chain's CDR3 is CASDSGTNTDTQYF. The CDR3 DNA follows: TGTGCCTCGGATAGCGGGACGAACACAGATACGCAGTATTTT. The chain has TRBV6-6 and TRBJ2-3; 8 bases are a match to TRBD2. Trimming took 11 bases from V and 2 from J; bases not matched to a gene: 9. CDR1 is MNHNY and CDR2 is SVGAGI in the germline V gene (reference sequence). The CDR3 totals 14 residues.

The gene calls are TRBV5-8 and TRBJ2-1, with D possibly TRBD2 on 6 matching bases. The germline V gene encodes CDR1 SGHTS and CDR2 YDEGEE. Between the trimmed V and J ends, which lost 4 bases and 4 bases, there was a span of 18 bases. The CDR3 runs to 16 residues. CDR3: CASSRGLTGDYNEQFF. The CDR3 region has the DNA TGTGCCAGCAGCCGCGGACTAACTGGGGATTACAATGAGCAGTTCTTC.

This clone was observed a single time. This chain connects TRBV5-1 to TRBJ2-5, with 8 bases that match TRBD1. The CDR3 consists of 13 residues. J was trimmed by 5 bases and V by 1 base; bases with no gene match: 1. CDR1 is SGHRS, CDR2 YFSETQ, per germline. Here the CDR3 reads CASSLWTGETQYF. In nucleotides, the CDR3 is TGCGCCAGCAGCTTGTGGACAGGGGAGACCCAGTACTTC.

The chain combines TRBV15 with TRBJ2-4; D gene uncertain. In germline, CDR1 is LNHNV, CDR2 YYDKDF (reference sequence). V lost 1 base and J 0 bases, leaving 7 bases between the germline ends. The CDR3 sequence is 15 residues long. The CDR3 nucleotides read TGTGCCACCAGCAGAGCCTCAAAAGCCAAAAACATTCAGTACTTC. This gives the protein CATSRASKAKNIQYF.

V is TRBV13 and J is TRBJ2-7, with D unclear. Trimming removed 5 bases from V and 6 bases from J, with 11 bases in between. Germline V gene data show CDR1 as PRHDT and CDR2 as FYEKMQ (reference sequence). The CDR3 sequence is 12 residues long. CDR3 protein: CASSPGSSEQYF. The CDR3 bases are TGTGCCAGCAGCCCCGGATCCAGCGAGCAGTACTTC.

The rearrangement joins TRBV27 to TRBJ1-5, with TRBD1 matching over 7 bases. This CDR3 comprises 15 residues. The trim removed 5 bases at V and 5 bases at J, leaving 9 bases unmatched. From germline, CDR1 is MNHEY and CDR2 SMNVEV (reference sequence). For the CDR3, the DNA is TGTGCCAGCAGTCTTGGGACAGCAGCACATCAGCCCCAGCATTTT. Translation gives CASSLGTAAHQPQHF.

The CDR3 is CASSVDVLVGNTGELFF. The CDR3 DNA is TGTGCCAGCAGTGTTGACGTTTTAGTTGGCAACACCGGGGAGCTGTTTTTT. The rearrangement joins TRBV27 to TRBJ2-2; D gene unclear. The CDR3 totals 17 residues. V lost 5 bases and J 2 bases, leaving 18 bases between the germline ends. The germline V gene has CDR1 MNHEY and CDR2 SMNVEV (reference sequence).

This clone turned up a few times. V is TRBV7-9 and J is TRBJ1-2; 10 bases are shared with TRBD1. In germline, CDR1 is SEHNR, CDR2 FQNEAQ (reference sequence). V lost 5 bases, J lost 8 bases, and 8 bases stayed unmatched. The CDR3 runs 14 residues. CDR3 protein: CASSPGQGMGGYTF. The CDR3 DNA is TGTGCCAGCAGCCCGGGACAGGGGATGGGAGGCTACACCTTC. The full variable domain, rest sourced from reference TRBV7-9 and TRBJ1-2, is DTGVSQNPRHKITKRGQNVTFRCDPISEHNRLYWYRQTLGQGPEFLTYFQNEAQLEKSRLLSDRFSAERPKGSFSTLEIQRTEQGDSAMYLCASSPGQGMGGYTFGSGTRLTVV.

The CDR3 sequence: CASSGGDRTYGYTF. Written as DNA, the CDR3 is TGTGCCAGCAGTGGGGGGGACAGAACCTATGGCTACACCTTC. V gene TRBV2 combines with J gene TRBJ1-2; 7 bases are a match to TRBD1. V trimming: 4 bases; J trimming: 4 bases; junction bases outside the gene matches: 6. The CDR3 contains 14 residues. From germline, CDR1 is SNHLY and CDR2 FYNNEI.

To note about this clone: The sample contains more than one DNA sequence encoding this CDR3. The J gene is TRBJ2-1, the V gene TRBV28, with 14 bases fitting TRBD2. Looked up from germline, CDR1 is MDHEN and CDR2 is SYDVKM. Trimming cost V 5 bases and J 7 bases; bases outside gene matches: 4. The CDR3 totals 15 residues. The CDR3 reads CASSPGLAGGNEQFF. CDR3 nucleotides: TGTGCCAGCAGTCCCGGACTAGCGGGAGGTAATGAGCAGTTCTTC.

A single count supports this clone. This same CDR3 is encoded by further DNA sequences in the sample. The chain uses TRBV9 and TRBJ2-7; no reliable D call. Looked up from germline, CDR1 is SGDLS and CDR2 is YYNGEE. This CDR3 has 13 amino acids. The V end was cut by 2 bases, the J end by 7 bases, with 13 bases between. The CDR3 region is CASSVGGTGEQYF. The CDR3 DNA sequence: TGTGCCAGCAGCGTGGGCGGAACCGGGGAGCAGTACTTC. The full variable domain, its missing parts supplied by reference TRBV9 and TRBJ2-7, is DSGVTQTPKHLITATGQRVTLRCSPRSGDLSVYWYQQSLDQGLQFLIQYYNGEERAKGNILERFSAQQFPDLHSELNLSSLELGDSALYFCASSVGGTGEQYFGPGTRLTVT.